The entry below gives a single TCR beta chain sequence along with its context. This clone qualifies as medium-sized (0.01 to 0.1%). Its antigen target is currently unknown. Base qualities are not recorded, but no much larger clone differs from it by a single base. This sample stems from a study of tissue T cells after allogeneic stem cell transplantation (dated by TCRdb to between 2022 and 2023). General notes on the study: All GVHD patients received grafts from donors, four unmodified and three CD34-selected to deplete T cells. On the human side, the study was prospective and observational, with no blinding or randomization. The study profiled TCR beta repertoires in many tissues obtained from research autopsies of patients with and without GVHD, and also in mouse models of GVHD. If a tissue had multiple samples, a pathologist reviewed H&E sections so that samples with histologically apparent lymphocytes got priority for sequencing.

The label giving this sample's time point can be read as: human tissue collected at research (rapid) autopsy. Over five adult allo-HCT recipients with steroid-refractory GVHD were prospectively enrolled in a research-autopsy study over an approximately 3-year period. Every GVHD patient had gastrointestinal GVHD and was given several lines of GVHD-directed therapy, and about 5 of the GVHD patients also had skin involvement. After a median post-mortem interval of around 10 hours, the autopsy tissues collected included GI sites spanning esophagus to rectum, along with liver, skin and lymphoid organs including spleen. Autopsy specimens were bisected, with one portion flash-frozen in liquid nitrogen and the rest formalin-fixed; GI outer muscle layers were removed. To extract genomic DNA from frozen tissues, either the Mag-Bind Blood & Tissue DNA HDQ 96 Kit on a Chemagic 360 or the DNeasy Blood & Tissue Kit was used. Because of concern about red blood cell contamination, extracted DNA was further purified using the Genomic DNA Clean & Concentrator-25 kit.

Preparation of the library involved the immunoSEQ multiplex PCR assay. TCRbeta CDR3 sequencing was done by Adaptive Biotechnologies at survey depth, reporting CDR3 sequences, V/J genes, productive frequency and template counts. TCR beta CDR3 regions were amplified from genomic DNA instead of RNA. Under the source paper's analysis protocol: Jensen-Shannon divergence was used to quantify pairwise repertoire overlap between tissues, with a value of 1 meaning complete divergence and a value of 0 meaning identical repertoires. Tissues were grouped by single-linkage agglomerative hierarchical clustering of pairwise JSD values, and the clustering results were shown as dendrograms. All patient samples were analyzed with GLIPH2 using simulation_depth 1000, kmer_min_depth 3 and cdr3_length_cutoff 8, and only groups containing more than two unique CDR3s were kept. A standardized tissue-overlap score extrapolated Jaccard GLIPH-group overlap across patients to a standard repertoire size of 1000 clones. Linear mixed-effect models, with tissue as a fixed effect and individual as a random effect, were used to test how diversity related to clinical or experimental variables. This immuneACCESS table, as held by TCRdb, lists in-frame sequences with V and J called but not all clones. Of the missing ones, under half trace to an unresolved V gene in checked studies; the others have no known cause. V, J and clone size are those of that table, while D and trimming were read from the DNA. The sample table records 4,000 to 6,000 clones; roughly three quarters of these occur just once. The ten biggest clones cover 25% of the sample.

From the cysteine up to the phenylalanine, the CDR3 has a length of 17 residues. This entry keeps only the CDR3 DNA: 51 bases, framed from base 1. V loses 4 bases, J loses 7 bases, and the germline ends lie 20 bases apart. The germline V gene provides CDR1 SGHVS and CDR2 FQNEAQ. Beyond this particular receptor, the publication reports: In both patients and mice, T cells from blood and spleen covered only a limited part of the TCR repertoire found in tissues. Only a few T cell clones appeared in more than one patient, yet motif-based clustering showed tissue-specific repertoire signatures that were shared between patients. Within patients, how anatomically similar tissues were was a major factor shaping TCR repertoire composition, regardless of disease or transplant status. A small and clinically heterogeneous patient cohort was studied, and sampling depth was acknowledged as a limitation. The study did not establish which tissue TCRs were alloreactive or antigen-specific, and some clones may have been host cells that persisted.

The sequences come from duodenal tissue, collected at autopsy. The sequence joins TRBV7-8 to TRBJ1-6; TRBD1 is a possible D gene, resting on 5 matching bases. This TCR was recovered from a female patient aged 18 to 55 with steroid-refractory graft-versus-host disease after an allogeneic stem cell transplant. After transplantation, some T cells may belong to the graft donor instead of the recipient. CDR3 loop: CASSSQTIMSGNSPLHF. The DNA is TGTGCCAGCAGCTCCCAAACAATTATGTCAGGGAATTCACCCCTCCACTTT.